What follows describes a single T cell receptor beta chain. This entry belongs to a study of cytomegalovirus exposure and HLA in healthy donors. PCR primers comprised 60 Vbeta and 13 Jbeta primers. Repertoires were generated with immunoSEQ multiplex PCR, while TCRdb's copy carries only in-frame clones and drops some. The repertoire holds 150,000 to 200,000 clones, with just over 75% as singletons. The germline V gene has CDR1 KGHSH and CDR2 LQKENI. The CDR3 has 16 residues. V was clipped by 1 base and J by 4 bases, with 14 bases between them. This sequence joins TRBV18 and TRBJ1-5; D is undetermined. The material sequenced was PBMCs. This sequence originates from a young man in good health and CMV-seronegative. This chain's CDR3 is CASSPRAGRANQPQHF. The CDR3 DNA reads as TGTGCCAGCTCACCACGGGCGGGGAGGGCTAATCAGCCCCAGCATTTT.